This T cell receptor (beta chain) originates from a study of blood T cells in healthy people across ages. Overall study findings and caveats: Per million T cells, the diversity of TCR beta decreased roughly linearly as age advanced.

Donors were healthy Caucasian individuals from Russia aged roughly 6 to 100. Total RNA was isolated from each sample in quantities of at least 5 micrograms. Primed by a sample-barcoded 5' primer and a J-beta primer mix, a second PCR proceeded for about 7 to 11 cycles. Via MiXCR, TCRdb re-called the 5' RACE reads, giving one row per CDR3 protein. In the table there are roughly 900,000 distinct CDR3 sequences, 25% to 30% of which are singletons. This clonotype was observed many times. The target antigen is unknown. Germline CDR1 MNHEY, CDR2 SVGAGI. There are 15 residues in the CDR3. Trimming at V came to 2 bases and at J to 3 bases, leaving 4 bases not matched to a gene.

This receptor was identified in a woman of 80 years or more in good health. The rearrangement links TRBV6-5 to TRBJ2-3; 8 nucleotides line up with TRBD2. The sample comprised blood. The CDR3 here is CASSYGGGFTDTQYF. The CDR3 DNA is TGTGCCAGCAGTTACGGCGGGGGGTTTACAGATACGCAGTATTTT.